This TCR beta chain was found in a study of T cell clonality in common variable immunodeficiency. Study outcomes and limitations: Shared TCRbeta clones were fewer between CVID subjects than controls. CVID subjects showed higher TCRbeta clonality than healthy controls. The cause of increased CVID clonality remains unclear without subpopulation sequencing.

Each donor provided roughly 5 to 8 ml of heparinized whole blood. This clone was picked up a small number of times. Antigen unknown. The CDR3 end is not reached by the read, which stops 3 residues before it; the germline J gene fills it in. Per germline, CDR1 MNHEY and CDR2 SVGEGT. CDR3 length: 15 amino acids. TCRdb keeps only in-frame clones here, not all; method: immunoSEQ multiplex PCR. The sample presents about 34,000 clones, none singletons. The clonotype was recovered from a person between 18 and 75 years old in good health. The sequencing input was peripheral blood mononuclear cells. The chain carries TRBV6-2 or TRBV6-3 and TRBJ1-2; 7 bases map to TRBD1. The part of the CDR3 DNA that was read is TGTGCCAGCAGTTACTGGGCGGGACAGTACTACGAC. Translation: CASSYWAGQYYD. The whole CDR3 sequence reads CASSYWAGQYYDYTF.